The clone carrying this T cell receptor (beta chain) was seen at least ten times. Its cognate antigen is unknown. Subjects aged 18 to 65 presented with newly diagnosed hyperthyroidism of less than 2 months' duration. Orbital computed tomography and thyroid ultrasound, together with serum TRAb and thyroxine and clinical symptoms, were used for diagnoses. Germline CDR1 is SEHNR and CDR2 is FQNEAQ (reference sequence). V lost 8 bases, J lost 0 bases, and 11 bases lay in between. CDR3 length equals 13 residues. The data stem from a study of T cells in Graves' hyperthyroidism and ophthalmopathy. The wider study: Prior to any treatment, at the point of initial diagnosis, peripheral blood was collected. Study outcomes and limitations: Model output signaled ophthalmopathy a median roughly 6 months ahead of onset.

TCR beta CDR3 sequences were amplified from RNA transcripts. Using the HTBI primer set, a first-round RT-PCR was run on the TCR CDR3. TCRdb processed the multiplex PCR reads anew with MiXCR; each CDR3 protein has one entry. Altogether 250,000 to 300,000 distinct CDR3 sequences are present, roughly 15% being singletons, with the ten largest covering 30% to 35%. The TCR comes from a woman between 45 and 65 years old with Graves' hyperthyroidism that later progressed to Graves' ophthalmopathy. The genes are TRBV7-9 and TRBJ2-7, with D unclear. The specimen was blood. In DNA form, the CDR3 reads TGTGCCAGCCGGCGCAGTAACTCCTACGAGCAGTACTTC. This translates into CASRRSNSYEQYF. Full variable domain (rest looked up from reference TRBV7-9 and TRBJ2-7): DTGVSQNPRHKITKRGQNVTFRCDPISEHNRLYWYRQTLGQGPEFLTYFQNEAQLEKSRLLSDRFSAERPKGSFSTLEIQRTEQGDSAMYLCASRRSNSYEQYFGPGTRLTVT.